This TCR beta chain is from a study of immune cell composition in non-small cell lung cancer. Study results and caveats: Adenocarcinomas with higher top tumour-associated clone frequency had more reactive TILs.

The protocol was immunoSEQ multiplex PCR, while the TCRdb copy is restricted to in-frame clones and leaves out a portion. The table shows 4,800 or so clones, with around 80% occurring only once. Points on this clone: Its cognate antigen is unknown.

Template was genomic DNA from frozen, unsorted single-cell suspensions. The clonotype originates from a human donor with non-small cell lung cancer. Specimen: lung tumor tissue.

The CDR3 DNA is TGTGCCAGCAGCCAGATAACGGGACAGGGAGATCAGCCCCAGCATTTT. This codes for CASSQITGQGDQPQHF. V is TRBV4-2 and J is TRBJ1-5; 9 bases line up with TRBD1. Germline trimming cut 3 bases from V and 5 bases from J; bases unmatched to any gene: 8. CDR1 is LGHNA, CDR2 YNFKEQ, per germline. CDR3 length: 16 residues.